This T cell receptor (beta chain) is from a study of T cell responses to AZD1222 COVID-19 vaccine. Findings and caveats of the study: Most donors were white British, females outnumbered males, and clonal diversity was possibly underestimated.

Worth noting for this clone: What it recognizes is unknown.

The protocol was immunoSEQ multiplex PCR, while the TCRdb copy is restricted to in-frame clones and leaves out a portion. The sample contains approximately 110,000 clones, 88% of which appear only once. Trimming removed 5 bases at V and 6 bases at J, with 13 bases between. CDR3 length: 13 residues. Germline V gives CDR1 KGHDR, CDR2 SFDVKD. V usage is TRBV24-1 and J usage is TRBJ2-7; a possible D gene is TRBD1 (5 bases). This sequence originates from an adult in good health. The sample here was peripheral blood, taken on day 0 of AZD1222 vaccination. CDR3 bases: TGTGCCACCAGTGTATCAGGGATCGCCGAGCAGTACTTC. Its translation: CATSVSGIAEQYF.